The 7 T cell receptor beta chains in this list originate from one sample, sequenced in a study of identical twins. One entry per CDR3 protein results from TCRdb running MiXCR on the 5' RACE reads. This sample has hundreds of thousands of distinct CDR3 sequences, with around 6% found just once. The sequenced material came from naive T cells sorted from blood. Receptors were obtained from a man between 18 and 29 years old in good health.

This clonotype has a count of ten or more. CDR3 sequence reads: CASCTTGYSNQPQHF. For the CDR3, the DNA is TGTGCCAGCTGCACGACAGGATATAGCAATCAGCCCCAGCATTTT. This chain joins TRBV12-3 or TRBV12-4 and TRBJ1-5, with D possibly matching TRBD1 (6 bases). V shed 8 bases and J shed 0 bases, with 14 bases lying between them. The CDR3 is 15 amino acids.

This clonotype was seen repeatedly, ten times or more. The gene calls are TRBV6-1 and TRBJ2-1, with D possibly matching TRBD2 (5 bases). V was cut by 4 bases and J by 8 bases, with 12 bases left in between. Germline V CDR1 and CDR2: MNHNS, SASEGT. The CDR3 covers 13 residues. The chain's CDR3 is CASSALHGDEQFF. CDR3 coding DNA: TGTGCCAGCAGTGCCCTGCACGGGGATGAGCAGTTCTTC.

At least ten counts were recorded for this clonotype. The chain couples TRBV7-9 to TRBJ2-5; possibly TRBD2 for D (6 bases). The CDR3 length is 15 residues. Per germline, CDR1 SEHNR and CDR2 FQNEAQ (reference sequence). V lost 5 bases to trimming and J lost 3 bases, with 16 bases between them. CDR3 bases: TGTGCCAGCAGCCCTGAATGGGGCGGGAAAGAGACCCAGTACTTC. Protein: CASSPEWGGKETQYF.

This clonotype was observed a handful of times. The rearrangement uses TRBV2 and TRBJ2-2; unclear D gene. The germline CDR1 and CDR2 sequences are SNHLY and FYNNEI. V lost 3 bases and J lost 6, with 11 bases in between. This CDR3 has 14 residues. Here the CDR3 reads CASSDFGLAGELFF. The CDR3 nucleotides are TGTGCCAGCAGTGATTTTGGGCTGGCCGGGGAGCTGTTTTTT.

The V call is TRBV7-6, the J call TRBJ2-3, with TRBD2 matching over 10 bases. CDR3 length equals 16 residues. CDR1 and CDR2 (germline): SGHVS, FNYEAQ. J was trimmed by 2 bases and V by 5 bases; bases with no gene match: 7. The CDR3 DNA reads TGTGCCAGCAGCCTAACTAGCGGGACAACCACAGATACGCAGTATTTT. Protein: CASSLTSGTTTDTQYF.

This clonotype appeared a few times. This chain links TRBV28 with TRBJ2-7; unclear D gene. Germline CDR1 and CDR2: MDHEN and SYDVKM. The V and J ends lost 8 bases and 5 bases respectively, with 7 bases between them. The CDR3 covers 10 residues. The CDR3 sequence is CASVGHEQYF. The CDR3 DNA sequence: TGTGCCAGCGTCGGCCACGAGCAGTACTTC.

The genes are TRBV29-1 and TRBJ2-1, with D possibly matching TRBD1 (6 bases). CDR3 length: 13 amino acids. The germline CDR1 and CDR2 sequences are SQVTM and ANQGSEA. The V gene lost 8 bases and the J gene lost 4 bases, with 15 bases spanning the gap. In nucleotides, the CDR3 is TGCAGCATGGGGACACCTACATACAATGAGCAGTTCTTC. It specifies CSMGTPTYNEQFF.